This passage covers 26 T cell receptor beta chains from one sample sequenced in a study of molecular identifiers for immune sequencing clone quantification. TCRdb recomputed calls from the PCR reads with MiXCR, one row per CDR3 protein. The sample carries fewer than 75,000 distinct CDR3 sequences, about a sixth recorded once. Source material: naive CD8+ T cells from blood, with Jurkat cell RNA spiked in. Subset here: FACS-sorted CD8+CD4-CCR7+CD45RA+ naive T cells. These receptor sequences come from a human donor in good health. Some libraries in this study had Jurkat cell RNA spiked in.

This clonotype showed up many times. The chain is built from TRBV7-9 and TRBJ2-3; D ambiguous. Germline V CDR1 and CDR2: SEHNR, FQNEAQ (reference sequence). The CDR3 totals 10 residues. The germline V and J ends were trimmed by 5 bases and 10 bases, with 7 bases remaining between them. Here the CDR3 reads CASSLEAQYF. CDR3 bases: TGTGCCAGCAGCCTAGAAGCGCAGTATTTT.

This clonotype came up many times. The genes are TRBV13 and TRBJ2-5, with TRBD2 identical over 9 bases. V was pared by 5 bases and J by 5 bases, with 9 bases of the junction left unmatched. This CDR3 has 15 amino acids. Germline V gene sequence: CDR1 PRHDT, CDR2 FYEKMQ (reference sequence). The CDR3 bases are TGTGCCAGCAGCCCGGGACTAGCAAACTGGGAGACCCAGTACTTC. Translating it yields CASSPGLANWETQYF.

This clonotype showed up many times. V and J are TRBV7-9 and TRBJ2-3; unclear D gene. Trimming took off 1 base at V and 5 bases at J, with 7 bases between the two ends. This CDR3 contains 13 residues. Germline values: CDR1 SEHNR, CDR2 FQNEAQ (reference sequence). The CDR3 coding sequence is TGTGCCAGCAGCTTAGGACTGCTAGATACGCAGTATTTT. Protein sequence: CASSLGLLDTQYF. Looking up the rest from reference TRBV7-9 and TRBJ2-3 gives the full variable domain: DTGVSQNPRHKITKRGQNVTFRCDPISEHNRLYWYRQTLGQGPEFLTYFQNEAQLEKSRLLSDRFSAERPKGSFSTLEIQRTEQGDSAMYLCASSLGLLDTQYFGPGTRLTVL.

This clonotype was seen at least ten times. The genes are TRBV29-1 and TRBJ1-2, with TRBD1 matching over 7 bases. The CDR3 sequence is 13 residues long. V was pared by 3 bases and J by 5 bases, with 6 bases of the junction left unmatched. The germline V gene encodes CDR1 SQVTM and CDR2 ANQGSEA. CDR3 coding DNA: TGCAGCGTTGAGGCAGGGGGAACATATGGCTACACCTTC. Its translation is CSVEAGGTYGYTF.

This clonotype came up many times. CDR3 region: CASSLAQGPMWGRDPEAFF. Here the CDR3 DNA reads TGTGCCAGCAGCTTAGCGCAGGGACCAATGTGGGGTCGGGATCCTGAAGCTTTCTTT. The chain couples TRBV11-2 to TRBJ1-1; TRBD1 is a possible D gene (5 bases). The CDR3 contains 19 residues. The germline V and J ends were trimmed by 1 base and 6 bases, with 27 bases remaining between them. Germline V gene sequence: CDR1 SGHAT, CDR2 FQNNGV. Drawing the rest from reference TRBV11-2 and TRBJ1-1, the complete variable domain is EAGVAQSPRYKIIEKRQSVAFWCNPISGHATLYWYQQILGQGPKLLIQFQNNGVVDDSQLPKDRFSAERLKGVDSTLKIQPAKLEDSAVYLCASSLAQGPMWGRDPEAFFGQGTRLTVV.

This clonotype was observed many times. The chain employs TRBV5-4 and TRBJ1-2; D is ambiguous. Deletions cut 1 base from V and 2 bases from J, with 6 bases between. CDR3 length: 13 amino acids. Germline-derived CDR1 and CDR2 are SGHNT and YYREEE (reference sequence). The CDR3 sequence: CASSLFPNYGYTF. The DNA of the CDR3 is TGTGCCAGCAGCTTGTTTCCCAACTATGGCTACACCTTC.

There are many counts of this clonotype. CDR3 in amino acids: CAISDPQGVSGTEAFF. The CDR3 bases are TGTGCCATCAGTGATCCCCAAGGTGTATCTGGCACTGAAGCTTTCTTT. This chain links TRBV10-3 with TRBJ1-1; D unresolved. V dropped 3 bases and J dropped 4 bases, with 18 bases sitting between them. The CDR3 has 16 amino acids. In germline, CDR1 is ENHRY, CDR2 SYGVKD.

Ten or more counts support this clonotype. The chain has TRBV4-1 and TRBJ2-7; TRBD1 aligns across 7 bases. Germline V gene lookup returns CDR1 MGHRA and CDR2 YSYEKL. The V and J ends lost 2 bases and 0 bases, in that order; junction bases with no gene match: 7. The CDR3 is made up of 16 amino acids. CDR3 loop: CASSQRTGPSSYEQYF. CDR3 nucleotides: TGCGCCAGCAGCCAAAGGACAGGTCCGAGCTCCTACGAGCAGTACTTC.

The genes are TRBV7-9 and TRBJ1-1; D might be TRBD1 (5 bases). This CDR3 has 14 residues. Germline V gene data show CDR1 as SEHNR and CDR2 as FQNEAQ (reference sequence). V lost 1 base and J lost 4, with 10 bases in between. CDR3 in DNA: TGTGCCAGCAGCTTAGGAGGGGAGGGCACTGAAGCTTTCTTT. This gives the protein CASSLGGEGTEAFF.

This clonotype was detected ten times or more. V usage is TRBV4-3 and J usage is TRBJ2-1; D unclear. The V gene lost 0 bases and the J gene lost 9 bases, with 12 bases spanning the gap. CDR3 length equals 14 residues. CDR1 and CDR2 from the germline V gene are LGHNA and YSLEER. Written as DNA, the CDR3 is TGCGCCAGCAGCCAAGATCGGACCGACCCTGAGCAGTTCTTC. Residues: CASSQDRTDPEQFF.

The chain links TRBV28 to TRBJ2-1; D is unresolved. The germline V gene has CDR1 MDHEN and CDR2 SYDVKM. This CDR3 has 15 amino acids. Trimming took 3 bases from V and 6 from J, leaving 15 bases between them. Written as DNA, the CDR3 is TGTGCCAGCAGTTTGGTATTGGCTGATTCCAATGAGCAGTTCTTC. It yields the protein CASSLVLADSNEQFF. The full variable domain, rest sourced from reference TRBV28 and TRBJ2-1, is DVKVTQSSRYLVKRTGEKVFLECVQDMDHENMFWYRQDPGLGLRLIYFSYDVKMKEKGDIPEGYSVSREKKERFSLILESASTNQTSMYLCASSLVLADSNEQFFGPGTRLTVL.

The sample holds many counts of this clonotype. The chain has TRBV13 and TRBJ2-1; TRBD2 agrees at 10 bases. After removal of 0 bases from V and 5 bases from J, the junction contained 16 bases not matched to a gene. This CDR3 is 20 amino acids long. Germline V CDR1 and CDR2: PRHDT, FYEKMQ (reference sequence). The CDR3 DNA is TGTGCCAGCAGCTTAGGCCTCTGGACTAGCGGATCCCGGGGGGACAATGAGCAGTTCTTC. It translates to CASSLGLWTSGSRGDNEQFF.

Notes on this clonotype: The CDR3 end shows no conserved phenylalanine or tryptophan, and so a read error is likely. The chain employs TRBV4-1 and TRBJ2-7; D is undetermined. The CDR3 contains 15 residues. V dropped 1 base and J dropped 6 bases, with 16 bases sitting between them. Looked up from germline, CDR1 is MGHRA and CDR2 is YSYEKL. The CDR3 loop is CASSQVVGRPGEQYL. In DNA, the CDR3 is TGCGCCAGCAGCCAAGTTGTGGGAAGGCCCGGCGAGCAGTACTTA.

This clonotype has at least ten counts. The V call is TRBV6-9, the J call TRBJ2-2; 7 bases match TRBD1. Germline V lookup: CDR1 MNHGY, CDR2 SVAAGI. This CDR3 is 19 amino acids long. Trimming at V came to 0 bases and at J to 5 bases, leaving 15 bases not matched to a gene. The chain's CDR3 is CASSYSPGQWIGETGELFF. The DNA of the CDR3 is TGTGCCAGCAGTTATTCACCGGGACAGTGGATCGGGGAGACCGGGGAGCTGTTTTTT.

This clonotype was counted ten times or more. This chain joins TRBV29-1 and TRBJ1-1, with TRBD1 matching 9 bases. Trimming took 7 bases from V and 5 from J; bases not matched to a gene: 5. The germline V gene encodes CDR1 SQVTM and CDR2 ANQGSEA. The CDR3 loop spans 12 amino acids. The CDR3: CSARTGETEAFF. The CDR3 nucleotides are TGCAGCGCTCGGACAGGGGAGACTGAAGCTTTCTTT.

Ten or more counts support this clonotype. The CDR3 reads CASSQGADAGQPQHF. DNA of the CDR3: TGCGCCAGCAGCCAAGGGGCGGACGCCGGTCAGCCCCAGCATTTT. The chain combines TRBV4-1 with TRBJ1-5; D remains ambiguous. The V end lost 1 base, the J end lost 6 bases, and 13 bases lay between the germline ends. Germline CDR1 MGHRA, CDR2 YSYEKL. The CDR3 extends over 15 amino acids.

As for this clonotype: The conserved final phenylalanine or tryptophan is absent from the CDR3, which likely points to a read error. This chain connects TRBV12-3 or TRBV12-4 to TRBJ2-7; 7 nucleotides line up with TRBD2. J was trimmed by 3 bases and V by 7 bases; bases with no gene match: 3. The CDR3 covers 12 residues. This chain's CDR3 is CASKTSSYEQYI. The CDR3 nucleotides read TGTGCCAGCAAGACTAGCAGCTACGAGCAGTACATC.

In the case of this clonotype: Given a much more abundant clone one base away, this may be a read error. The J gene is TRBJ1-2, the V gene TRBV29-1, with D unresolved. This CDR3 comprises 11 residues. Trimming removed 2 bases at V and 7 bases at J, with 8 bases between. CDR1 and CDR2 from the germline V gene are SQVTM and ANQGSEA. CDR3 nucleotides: TGCAGCGTTGAATCCGTGGTTGGCTACACCTTC. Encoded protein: CSVESVVGYTF.

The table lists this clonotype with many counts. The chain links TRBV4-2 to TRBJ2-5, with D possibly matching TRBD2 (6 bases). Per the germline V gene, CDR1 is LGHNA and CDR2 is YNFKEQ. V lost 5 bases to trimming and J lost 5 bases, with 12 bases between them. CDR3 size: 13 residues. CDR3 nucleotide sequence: TGTGCCAGCAGCGAAGCAGGAGGGGAGACCCAGTACTTC. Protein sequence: CASSEAGGETQYF.

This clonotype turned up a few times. The CDR3 sequence: CATSEASGTNEQFF. The CDR3 region has the DNA TGTGCCACCAGTGAGGCTAGCGGGACCAATGAGCAGTTCTTC. The chain combines TRBV24-1 with TRBJ2-1, with 9 bases lining up with TRBD2. The CDR3 has 14 residues. Per germline, CDR1 KGHDR and CDR2 SFDVKD. V lost 4 bases to trimming and J lost 6 bases; unmatched junction nucleotides: 3.

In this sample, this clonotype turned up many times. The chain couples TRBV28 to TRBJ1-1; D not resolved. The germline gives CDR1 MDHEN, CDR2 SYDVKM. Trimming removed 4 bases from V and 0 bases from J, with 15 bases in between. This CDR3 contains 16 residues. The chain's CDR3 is CASSSPWLEVNTEAFF. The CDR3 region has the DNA TGTGCCAGCAGTTCCCCTTGGTTGGAGGTGAACACTGAAGCTTTCTTT.

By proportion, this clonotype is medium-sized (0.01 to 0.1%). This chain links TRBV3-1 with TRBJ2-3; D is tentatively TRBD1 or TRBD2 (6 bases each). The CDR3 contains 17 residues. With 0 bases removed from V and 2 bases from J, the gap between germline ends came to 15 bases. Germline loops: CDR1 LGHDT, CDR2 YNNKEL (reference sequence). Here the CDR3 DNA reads TGTGCCAGCAGCCAAGATCGGGGGCGGTTAACCACAGATACGCAGTATTTT. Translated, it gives CASSQDRGRLTTDTQYF.

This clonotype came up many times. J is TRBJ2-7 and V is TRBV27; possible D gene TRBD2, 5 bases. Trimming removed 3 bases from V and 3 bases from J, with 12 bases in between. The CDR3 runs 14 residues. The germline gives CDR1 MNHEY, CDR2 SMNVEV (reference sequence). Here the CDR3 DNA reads TGTGCCAGCAGTTTTGGGAGTAACGGCTACGAGCAGTACTTC. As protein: CASSFGSNGYEQYF.

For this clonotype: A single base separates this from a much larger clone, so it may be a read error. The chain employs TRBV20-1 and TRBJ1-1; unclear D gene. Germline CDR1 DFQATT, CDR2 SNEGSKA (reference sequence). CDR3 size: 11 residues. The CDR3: CSAKDVGEAYF. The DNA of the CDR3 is TGCAGTGCTAAGGACGTAGGTGAAGCTTACTTT.

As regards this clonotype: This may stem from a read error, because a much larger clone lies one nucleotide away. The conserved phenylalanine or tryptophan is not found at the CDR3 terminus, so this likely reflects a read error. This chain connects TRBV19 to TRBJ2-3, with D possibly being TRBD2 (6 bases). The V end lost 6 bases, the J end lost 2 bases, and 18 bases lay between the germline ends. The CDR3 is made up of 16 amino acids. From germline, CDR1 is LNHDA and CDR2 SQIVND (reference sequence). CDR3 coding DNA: TGTGCCAGTAGGACTAGGCCGAACTTATACACAGATACGCAGTATCTT. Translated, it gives CASRTRPNLYTDTQYL.

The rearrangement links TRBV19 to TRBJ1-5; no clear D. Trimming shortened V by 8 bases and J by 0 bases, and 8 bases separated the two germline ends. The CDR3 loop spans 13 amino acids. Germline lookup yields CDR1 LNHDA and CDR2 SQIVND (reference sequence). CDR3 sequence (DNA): TGTGCCAGTTCCTTTAATAGCAATCAGCCCCAGCATTTT. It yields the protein CASSFNSNQPQHF.